This T cell receptor beta chain was sequenced during a study of graft-versus-host responses after intestinal transplantation. To note about this clone: Its target is not known.

V gave up 6 bases and J gave up 5 bases; unmatched junction bases: 9. Germline CDR1 MNHNS, CDR2 SASEGT. The CDR3 spans 15 residues. Method: immunoSEQ multiplex PCR; TCRdb's copy keeps in-frame clones and lacks some. The table has about 100,000 clones, about 90% seen once. This specimen consisted of unstimulated CD4+ T cells sorted from spleen or lymph node cells, obtained before transplant. This TCR was recovered from a human donor who was the organ donor for an intestinal transplant. V is TRBV6-1 and J is TRBJ2-3; 9 bases line up with TRBD2. The CDR3 coding sequence is TGTGCCAGCAGATTGAGACTAGCGGTGCAAGATACGCAGTATTTT. Translation: CASRLRLAVQDTQYF.